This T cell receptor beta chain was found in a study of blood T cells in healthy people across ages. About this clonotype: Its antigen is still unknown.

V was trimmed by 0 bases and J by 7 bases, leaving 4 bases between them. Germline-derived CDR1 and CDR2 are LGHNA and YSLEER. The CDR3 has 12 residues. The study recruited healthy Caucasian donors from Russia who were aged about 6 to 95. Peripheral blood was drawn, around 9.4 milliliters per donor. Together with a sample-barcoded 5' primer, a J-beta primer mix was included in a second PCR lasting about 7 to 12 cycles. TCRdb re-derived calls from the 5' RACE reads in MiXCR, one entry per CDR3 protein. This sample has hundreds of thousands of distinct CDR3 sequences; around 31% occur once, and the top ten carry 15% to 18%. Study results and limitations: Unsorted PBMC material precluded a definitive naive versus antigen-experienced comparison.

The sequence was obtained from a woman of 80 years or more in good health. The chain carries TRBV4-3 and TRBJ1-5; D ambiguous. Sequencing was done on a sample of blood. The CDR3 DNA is TGCGCCAGCAGCCAAGATGGACAGCCCCAGCATTTT. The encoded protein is CASSQDGQPQHF.